Following are 32 T cell receptor beta chains from one sample sequenced in a study of response to subunit inactivated influenza vaccine. Each CDR3 protein is one row after TCRdb ran MiXCR on the RT-PCR reads. Among 500,000 to 550,000 distinct CDR3 sequences listed, approximately 24% were seen once. The same data also went into a second study, on T cells expressing NK-cell markers. This second study notes: 5'RACE template switching built TCR beta cDNA with unique molecular identifiers.

The starting material was CD4+ T cells sorted from PBMCs, obtained roughly 13 days after vaccination. These receptors were obtained from a man between 45 and 60 years old who received an inactivated influenza vaccine.

This clonotype was seen many times. The genes are TRBV29-1 and TRBJ1-1, with 7 bases that match TRBD1. V dropped 4 bases and J dropped 4; count of bases not matched to a gene: 3. The CDR3 sequence is 12 residues long. Germline CDR1 is SQVTM and CDR2 is ANQGSEA. The CDR3 reads CSVGAGGTEAFF. CDR3 DNA: TGCAGCGTTGGGGCAGGGGGCACTGAAGCTTTCTTT.

The rearrangement uses TRBV5-1 and TRBJ2-2, with D tentatively TRBD1 or TRBD2 (5 bases each). The CDR3 has 15 residues. The V end was cut by 3 bases, the J end by 4 bases, with 13 bases between. Per germline, CDR1 SGHRS and CDR2 YFSETQ. The CDR3 region is CASSSRDVGTGELFF. DNA for the CDR3: TGCGCCAGCAGCTCCCGGGACGTCGGCACCGGGGAGCTGTTTTTT.

The rearrangement joins TRBV7-9 to TRBJ2-1, with 8 bases identical to TRBD2. The CDR3 is made up of 17 amino acids. The ends lost 5 bases at V and 1 base at J; junction bases unmatched: 10. Germline CDR1 is SEHNR and CDR2 is FQNEAQ (reference sequence). The CDR3 loop reads CASSPTGTSRSYNEQFF. CDR3 DNA: TGTGCCAGCAGCCCCACCGGGACTAGTAGGTCCTACAATGAGCAGTTCTTC.

The chain carries TRBV5-1 and TRBJ2-1, with D possibly matching TRBD2 (5 bases). CDR1 and CDR2 from the germline V gene are SGHRS and YFSETQ. V was trimmed by 3 bases and J by 6 bases, leaving 13 bases between them. CDR3 length: 14 amino acids. The CDR3 DNA follows: TGCGCCAGCAGCTCGCGGGCTTCGGGCAATGAGCAGTTCTTC. Encoded protein: CASSSRASGNEQFF.

This clonotype was counted a few times. The J gene is TRBJ2-1, the V gene TRBV5-1; the match to TRBD2 covers 13 bases. V shed 4 bases and J 7 bases; nucleotides not matched to a gene: 5. The CDR3 has 15 residues. CDR1 is SGHRS, CDR2 YFSETQ, per germline. CDR3 DNA: TGCGCCAGCAGCGAACTAGCGGGAGGGCTTAATGAGCAGTTCTTC. The encoded protein is CASSELAGGLNEQFF. Drawing the rest from reference TRBV5-1 and TRBJ2-1, the complete variable domain is KAGVTQTPRYLIKTRGQQVTLSCSPISGHRSVSWYQQTPGQGLQFLFEYFSETQRNKGNFPGRFSGRQFSNSRSEMNVSTLELGDSALYLCASSELAGGLNEQFFGPGTRLTVL.

This clonotype occurred a few times. This chain connects TRBV5-1 to TRBJ1-2; D possibly corresponds to TRBD1 (6 bases). CDR1 SGHRS and CDR2 YFSETQ come from the germline V gene. The CDR3 runs 16 residues. Trimming left V 2 bases short and J 0 bases short, with 14 bases between. The CDR3 region has the DNA TGCGCCAGCAGCTTCCAATACAGGGAGGCTAACTATGGCTACACCTTC. Protein product: CASSFQYREANYGYTF. The full variable domain, rest sourced from reference TRBV5-1 and TRBJ1-2, is KAGVTQTPRYLIKTRGQQVTLSCSPISGHRSVSWYQQTPGQGLQFLFEYFSETQRNKGNFPGRFSGRQFSNSRSEMNVSTLELGDSALYLCASSFQYREANYGYTFGSGTRLTVV.

This clonotype was counted only a few times. The chain employs TRBV3-1 and TRBJ1-4, with TRBD1 matching 11 bases. The V gene's germline CDR1 is LGHDT and CDR2 YNNKEL (reference sequence). This CDR3 has 15 amino acids. The trim removed 3 bases at V and 7 bases at J, leaving 4 bases unmatched. CDR3 protein: CASSQGQGGSEKLFF. The CDR3 region has the DNA TGTGCCAGCAGCCAGGGACAGGGGGGCAGTGAAAAACTGTTTTTT.

This clonotype has ten or more counts. The V call is TRBV7-2, the J call TRBJ2-3; TRBD2 might be the D (6 bases). This CDR3 comprises 15 residues. Trimming cost V 0 bases and J 1 base, with 8 bases left between them. Germline CDR1 SGHTA, CDR2 FQGNSA. The CDR3 protein is CASSLAWRGTDTQYF. CDR3 nucleotide sequence: TGTGCCAGCAGCTTAGCGTGGAGGGGCACAGATACGCAGTATTTT.

This clonotype was detected only a few times. The CDR3 bases are TGTGCCATCAGTATAGAGAGGGGCTACAATGAGCAGTTCTTC. It encodes CAISIERGYNEQFF. The V and J genes are TRBV10-3 and TRBJ2-1; D assignment may be TRBD1 or TRBD2 (5 bases each). The CDR3 is made up of 14 amino acids. V was clipped by 5 bases and J by 3 bases, with 11 bases between them. In germline, CDR1 is ENHRY, CDR2 SYGVKD.

The CDR3 DNA sequence: TGCGCCAGCAGCCCCTCGAAGCTAGCGGATTTAAAAGAGACCCAGTACTTC. Amino acid sequence: CASSPSKLADLKETQYF. J is TRBJ2-5 and V is TRBV4-1; 7 positions match TRBD2. Trimming took 4 bases from V and 3 from J; bases not matched to a gene: 14. The CDR3 spans 17 residues. Germline V gives CDR1 MGHRA, CDR2 YSYEKL.

This clonotype was seen a handful of times. V usage is TRBV5-1 and J usage is TRBJ2-5, with D tentatively TRBD2 (6 bases). The CDR3 is made up of 15 amino acids. CDR1 is SGHRS, CDR2 YFSETQ, per germline. Trimming pared 1 base from V and 5 bases from J, leaving 15 bases between. This CDR3 is CASSLILAGSETQYF. The CDR3, as DNA: TGCGCCAGCAGCTTGATACTAGCAGGGTCGGAGACCCAGTACTTC.

A few counts support this clonotype. The chain is built from TRBV6-2 or TRBV6-3 and TRBJ1-1, with 7 bases that match TRBD1. The CDR3 contains 16 residues. The germline CDR1 and CDR2 sequences are MNHEY and SVGEGT. V shed 2 bases and J 0 bases; nucleotides not matched to a gene: 6. The CDR3 coding sequence is TGTGCCAGCAGTTACGCCTACGACAGGGTGAACACTGAAGCTTTCTTT. Protein sequence: CASSYAYDRVNTEAFF.

The chain links TRBV5-1 to TRBJ2-7; TRBD1 matches at 7 bases. The CDR3 extends over 16 amino acids. Germline V gives CDR1 SGHRS, CDR2 YFSETQ. J gave up 2 bases and V 3 bases, and 11 bases lay outside the gene matches. The CDR3 DNA sequence: TGCGCCAGCAGCTGGACCCGGGACAGCCTTCCCTACGAGCAGTACTTC. Its protein is CASSWTRDSLPYEQYF.

A few counts support this clonotype. The J gene is TRBJ2-3, the V gene TRBV2; D gene unclear. V gave up 4 bases and J gave up 8 bases, with 16 bases separating them. CDR1 is SNHLY, CDR2 FYNNEI, per germline. This CDR3 has 14 amino acids. The CDR3 spells CASSVCQSGCTQYF. DNA for the CDR3: TGTGCCAGCAGTGTATGCCAGTCCGGTTGTACGCAGTATTTT. The variable domain in full, with the rest retrieved from reference TRBV2 and TRBJ2-3, is EPEVTQTPSHQVTQMGQEVILRCVPISNHLYFYWYRQILGQKVEFLVSFYNNEISEKSEIFDDQFSVERPDGSNFTLKIRSTKLEDSAMYFCASSVCQSGCTQYFGPGTRLTVL.

This clonotype was recorded a few times. This rearrangement joins TRBV7-9 to TRBJ2-2, with a tentative D call TRBD2 (6 bases). The CDR3 totals 13 residues. CDR1 and CDR2 from the germline V gene are SEHNR and FQNEAQ (reference sequence). Trimming removed 6 bases at V and 7 bases at J, with 12 bases between. CDR3 coding DNA: TGTGCCAGCAGTCCCGGGACTGGCGGGGAGCTGTTTTTT. Protein: CASSPGTGGELFF.

This clonotype was seen repeatedly, ten times or more. This chain joins TRBV9 and TRBJ2-7; 10 positions match TRBD1. V shed 2 bases, J shed 6 bases, and the junction held 8 bases outside the gene matches. Germline V gene lookup returns CDR1 SGDLS and CDR2 YYNGEE. The CDR3 covers 15 residues. CDR3 protein: CASSVGPGQGFEQYF. DNA for the CDR3: TGTGCCAGCAGCGTGGGGCCGGGACAGGGGTTCGAGCAGTACTTC.

This clonotype came up many times. The chain links TRBV7-2 to TRBJ2-3; 7 bases map to TRBD2. The CDR3 sequence is 14 residues long. Germline V CDR1 and CDR2: SGHTA, FQGNSA. V lost 3 bases and J lost 4; bases outside the gene matches: 4. CDR3 sequence: CASSFLLASDTQYF. The CDR3 DNA is TGTGCCAGCAGCTTTCTACTAGCGTCAGATACGCAGTATTTT.

The CDR3 loop reads CASGPLGGDGYTF. CDR3 nucleotides: TGCGCCAGCGGCCCCCTCGGAGGGGACGGCTACACCTTC. The rearrangement links TRBV4-1 to TRBJ1-2, with a weak D call TRBD1 (5 bases). Germline CDR1 reads MGHRA; CDR2 reads YSYEKL. V lost 8 bases and J lost 8, with 18 bases in between. The CDR3 covers 13 residues.

The rearrangement uses TRBV28 and TRBJ2-3; D may be TRBD1 (7 bases). The germline V gene has CDR1 MDHEN and CDR2 SYDVKM. The CDR3 length is 15 residues. Trimming pared 2 bases from V and 4 bases from J, leaving 13 bases between. The CDR3 DNA reads as TGTGCCAGCAGTTTACCACAGGGGAGGCCAGATACGCAGTATTTT. Translating it yields CASSLPQGRPDTQYF. Looking up the rest from reference TRBV28 and TRBJ2-3 gives the full variable domain: DVKVTQSSRYLVKRTGEKVFLECVQDMDHENMFWYRQDPGLGLRLIYFSYDVKMKEKGDIPEGYSVSREKKERFSLILESASTNQTSMYLCASSLPQGRPDTQYFGPGTRLTVL.

The chain carries TRBV24-1 and TRBJ2-1; the match to TRBD1 covers 10 bases. This CDR3 is built from 17 residues. V gave up 4 bases and J gave up 5 bases; unmatched junction bases: 10. CDR1 is KGHDR, CDR2 SFDVKD, per germline. The CDR3 sequence: CATSDQAGQGVNNEQFF. CDR3 DNA: TGTGCCACCAGTGACCAAGCCGGACAGGGGGTAAACAATGAGCAGTTCTTC.

The J gene is TRBJ2-7, the V gene TRBV28; TRBD1 matches 8 bases. The V and J ends lost 4 bases and 4 bases, in that order; junction bases with no gene match: 9. The CDR3 consists of 15 residues. Germline V gene sequence: CDR1 MDHEN, CDR2 SYDVKM. CDR3 nucleotide sequence: TGTGCCAGCAGTTCCCACGGACAGGGTCGATACGAGCAGTACTTC. It is translated as CASSSHGQGRYEQYF.

This clonotype was observed at least ten times. The CDR3 region has the DNA TGTGCCAGCAGCCCGGGACAGTTTAATGAAAAACTGTTTTTT. Amino acids: CASSPGQFNEKLFF. The rearrangement links TRBV12-3 or TRBV12-4 to TRBJ1-4, with TRBD1 identical over 7 bases. The ends lost 6 bases at V and 4 bases at J; junction bases unmatched: 5. This CDR3 comprises 14 residues.

The chain recombines TRBV5-5 with TRBJ1-1, with a tentative D call TRBD1 (5 bases). In germline, CDR1 is SGHKS, CDR2 YYEKEE (reference sequence). V lost 2 bases to trimming and J lost 0 bases, with 11 bases between them. The CDR3 covers 15 residues. CDR3 bases: TGTGCCAGCAGCTTCGGACAAAACATGAACACTGAAGCTTTCTTT. This translates into CASSFGQNMNTEAFF.

This chain connects TRBV7-8 to TRBJ1-6; possibly TRBD1 for D (6 bases). This CDR3 is 17 amino acids long. Germline V gene lookup returns CDR1 SGHVS and CDR2 FQNEAQ. V shed 5 bases and J shed 4 bases, with 18 bases lying between them. Here the CDR3 DNA reads TGTGCCAGCAGCCCCAACAGGGTCCCTTTATATAATTCACCCCTCCACTTT. It encodes CASSPNRVPLYNSPLHF.

This rearrangement joins TRBV12-3 or TRBV12-4 to TRBJ2-3; D is perhaps TRBD1 or TRBD2 (5 bases each). V lost 6 bases to trimming and J lost 6 bases, with 16 bases between them. The CDR3 is 14 residues long. The CDR3 sequence: CASSLGAGADTQYF. CDR3 in DNA: TGTGCCAGCAGCCTCGGGGCCGGGGCGGATACGCAGTATTTT.

The V and J genes are TRBV15 and TRBJ2-3; no clear D gene. This CDR3 has 14 amino acids. CDR1 is LNHNV and CDR2 is YYDKDF in the germline V gene (reference sequence). The V gene lost 0 bases and the J gene lost 6 bases, with 10 bases spanning the gap. For the CDR3, the DNA is TGTGCCACCAGCAGAGATCCCCCCGTGGATACGCAGTATTTT. Residues: CATSRDPPVDTQYF.

The chain joins TRBV7-9 to TRBJ2-7; 14 bases match TRBD2. V trimming: 4 bases; J trimming: 3 bases; junction bases outside the gene matches: 8. In germline, CDR1 is SEHNR, CDR2 FQNEAQ (reference sequence). The CDR3 covers 17 residues. In DNA form, the CDR3 reads TGTGCCAGCAGCTCCACGATGGGACTAGCGGGAGTCTACGAGCAGTACTTC. Protein product: CASSSTMGLAGVYEQYF. The full variable domain, in which reference TRBV7-9 and TRBJ2-7 provide the parts outside the CDR3, is DTGVSQNPRHKITKRGQNVTFRCDPISEHNRLYWYRQTLGQGPEFLTYFQNEAQLEKSRLLSDRFSAERPKGSFSTLEIQRTEQGDSAMYLCASSSTMGLAGVYEQYFGPGTRLTVT.

This clonotype was seen a handful of times. The chain is built from TRBV4-2 and TRBJ1-1, with 9 bases that match TRBD1. Looked up from germline, CDR1 is LGHNA and CDR2 is YNFKEQ. V trimming: 3 bases; J trimming: 6 bases; junction bases outside the gene matches: 5. CDR3 length equals 14 residues. The CDR3 sequence: CASSQRDRVAEAFF. The CDR3, as DNA: TGTGCCAGCAGCCAGAGGGACAGGGTAGCTGAAGCTTTCTTT.

This clonotype was found a few times. The V and J genes are TRBV7-2 and TRBJ1-3; D is uncertain. The V gene's germline CDR1 is SGHTA and CDR2 FQGNSA. Trimming removed 3 bases at V and 6 bases at J, with 9 bases between. CDR3 length: 13 residues. CDR3 DNA: TGTGCCAGCAGCTTTGAACACTTAAACACCATATATTTT. This translates into CASSFEHLNTIYF.

This clonotype was found a few times. The CDR3 spells CASSQVGGGDTQYF. CDR3 DNA: TGCGCCAGCAGCCAAGTAGGCGGGGGGGATACGCAGTATTTT. The V call is TRBV4-1, the J call TRBJ2-3, with 8 bases matching TRBD2. CDR3 length: 14 residues. V lost 1 base, J lost 6 bases, and 3 bases stayed unmatched. Germline-derived CDR1 and CDR2 are MGHRA and YSYEKL.

V gene TRBV29-1 combines with J gene TRBJ2-3, with 8 bases that match TRBD2. V shed 4 bases and J 4 bases; nucleotides not matched to a gene: 10. Per the germline V gene, CDR1 is SQVTM and CDR2 is ANQGSEA. The CDR3 covers 15 residues. CDR3 sequence: CSVGGGLALSDTQYF. The CDR3 nucleotides are TGCAGCGTTGGGGGTGGACTAGCTTTGTCAGATACGCAGTATTTT.

The V and J genes are TRBV5-1 and TRBJ2-1; 11 bases map to TRBD1. The trim removed 4 bases at V and 9 bases at J, leaving 6 bases unmatched. CDR1 SGHRS and CDR2 YFSETQ come from the germline V gene. The CDR3 is made up of 14 amino acids. The CDR3 here is CASSPGTGGIEQFF. Written as DNA, the CDR3 is TGCGCCAGCAGCCCAGGGACAGGGGGGATTGAGCAGTTCTTC.